This T cell receptor (beta chain) originates from a study of tumor-infiltrating lymphocytes in primary liver carcinoma. About the study: The tumors ranged from about 4 to 11 cm across and fell within stage T1-T3 N0M0.

Unsorted bulk tissue (roughly 17-32 mg) underwent RNA and DNA co-extraction. Per tumor, sampling covered five separate regions. Every single tumor sample held over 80% viable tumor cells. Constant-region priming of 500 ng total RNA yielded TCR beta cDNA. Generation of the TCR beta libraries relied on three nested multiplex PCR rounds using slightly modified ARM-PCR. TRBV1-TRBV30 forward primers paired with a C-beta reverse primer drove the first two PCR rounds, about 10 cycles each. MiXCR, run by TCRdb on the multiplex PCR reads, gives a single entry per CDR3 protein. The sample lists 150,000 to 200,000 distinct CDR3 sequences, around 85% occurring once. The CDR3 length is 14 residues. Germline-derived CDR1 and CDR2 are SQVTM and ANQGSEA. The V gene lost 5 bases and the J gene lost 10 bases, with 22 bases spanning the gap.

The receptor was isolated from a man aged 40-50 years with primary liver carcinoma and hepatitis B virus infection. The J gene is TRBJ2-3, the V gene TRBV29-1; possible D gene TRBD1, 6 bases. Sequenced: tumor tissue from primary liver carcinoma. The chain's CDR3 is CSVSGSGASESQYF. The CDR3 nucleotides read TGCAGCGTTTCCGGGTCAGGGGCGTCAGAATCGCAGTATTTT.